This TCR beta chain emerged from a study of blood T cell repertoires in COVID-19. Participant reports of clinical history set cohort assignment. The method was immunoSEQ multiplex PCR; TCRdb's version includes in-frame clones alone and lacks a portion of them. The sample consists of 120,000 to 150,000 clones, around 87% of them appearing once. The CDR3 sequence is 15 residues long. Germline V gene lookup returns CDR1 MDHEN and CDR2 SYDVKM. V shed 5 bases and J shed 2 bases, with 16 bases lying between them. The chain has TRBV28 and TRBJ2-7, with D possibly being TRBD1 (6 bases). Sequencing used PBMCs or T cells enriched from blood (not recorded which). The TCR was taken from a woman younger than 45 with acute COVID-19. For the CDR3, the DNA is TGTGCCAGCAGTATTCCAGGGGCCGGAGCCTACGAGCAGTACTTC. Protein sequence: CASSIPGAGAYEQYF.